This T cell receptor beta chain was profiled in a study of blood T cell repertoires in COVID-19. Sequenced by immunoSEQ multiplex PCR; TCRdb stores in-frame clones only, minus some. This table has approximately 480,000 clones, 75% to 90% appearing once. Germline values: CDR1 LNHDA, CDR2 SQIVND (reference sequence). The length of the CDR3 is 15 residues. V dropped 3 bases and J dropped 6; count of bases not matched to a gene: 10. Sequencing was done on a sample of PBMCs or T cells enriched from blood (not recorded which). This chain connects TRBV19 to TRBJ1-1; 7 bases line up with TRBD1. The sequence came from a woman aged 18 to 35 who had recovered from COVID-19. The DNA of the CDR3 is TGTGCCAGTAGTATGAGCCGGACAGGAGGAGCTGAAGCTTTCTTT. The encoded protein is CASSMSRTGGAEAFF.